A selection of T cell receptor beta chains follows, all from one sample in a study of blood T cells in healthy people across ages. MiXCR, applied by TCRdb to the 5' RACE reads, yields one record per CDR3 protein. The profile shows some 1.1 million distinct CDR3 sequences, approximately 38% of them singletons. The specimen sequenced was blood. Receptors were obtained from a man aged 18 to 30 in good health. CDR3s include the opening cysteine and the closing phenylalanine or tryptophan. A D gene is named only where the DNA matches it firmly. The listing skips clone size in some rows; elsewhere it reads once, few, many or a size class.

TRBJ2-1	TRBV4-2	-	-	TGTGCCAGCAGCCAAGATTTGGGGGGGGCCTCAGGTGAGCAGTTCTTC	CASSQDLGGASGEQFF
TRBJ1-5	TRBV12-3/TRBV12-4	-	-	TGTGCCAGCAGTTCCGGGTCCTGGAATCAGCCCCAGCATTTT	CASSSGSWNQPQHF
TRBJ1-4	TRBV28	-	TRBD1	TGTGCCAGCAGTTTACAGGGGGTGTCGAATTGGGGTAATGAAAAACTGTTTTTT	CASSLQGVSNWGNEKLFF
TRBJ1-2	TRBV25-1	-	-	TGTGTCAGCAGTGAATCGTGGGTTTCGGATGGCTACACCTTC	CVSSESWVSDGYTF
TRBJ2-5	TRBV29-1	few	-	TGCAGCGTTGCTACTTTGCTAATTATGGAGACCCAGTACTTC	CSVATLLIMETQYF
TRBJ2-2	TRBV14	-	TRBD1	TGTGCCAGCAGCCGACGACAGGGGGGTTTCACCGGGGAGCTGTTTTTT	CASSRRQGGFTGELFF
TRBJ1-1	TRBV20-1	once	-	TGCAGTGCTAGAGCATTCATGAACACTGAAGCTTTCTTT	CSARAFMNTEAFF
TRBJ2-3	TRBV29-1	-	TRBD1	TGCAGCGCGACAGGGGGCGTGCTCACAGATACGCAGTATTTT	CSATGGVLTDTQYF
TRBJ1-2	TRBV7-9	-	TRBD1	TGTGCCAGCGGACCGGCGACAGGGGCTTACTATGGCTACACCTTC	CASGPATGAYYGYTF
TRBJ2-1	TRBV7-2	-	-	TGTGCCAGCAGCTTAGGGACTGGCAGCCTCGGGCAGTTCTTC	CASSLGTGSLGQFF
TRBJ1-4	TRBV7-2	-	-	TGTGCCAGCAGCTTAAACTACGCAACTAATGAAAAACTGTTTTTT	CASSLNYATNEKLFF
TRBJ2-7	TRBV12-3/TRBV12-4	-	-	TGTGCCAGCAGTCGGACTAACCCCTACGAGCAGTACTTC	CASSRTNPYEQYF
TRBJ2-7	TRBV28	-	-	TGTGCCAGCAGTTTCGCGCTCGGGTCCGACTACGAGCAGTACTTC	CASSFALGSDYEQYF
TRBJ2-7	TRBV20-1	few	TRBD2	TGCAGTGCTAGAGATGCGGGAGGAGGGACTTCTGAGCAGTACTTC	CSARDAGGGTSEQYF
TRBJ2-3	TRBV5-6	few	-	TGTGCCAGCAGCCTGCGGTCTCGCGATACGCAGTATTTT	CASSLRSRDTQYF
TRBJ1-1	TRBV3-1	few	-	TGTGCCAGCAGCCAACTGGAGGGCCGCTCGGAAGCTTTCTTT	CASSQLEGRSEAFF
TRBJ2-5	TRBV21-1	-	-	TGTGTCAGCAGCAAAGAAGGACAGGGCGAAGAGACCCAGTACTTC	CVSSKEGQGEETQYF
TRBJ2-5	TRBV4-3	-	-	TGCGCCAGCAGCCAAGATGACTCTAGGGTGACACCCTACAAGCAGTACTTC	CASSQDDSRVTPYKQYF
TRBJ1-2	TRBV20-1	-	-	TGCAGTGCTAGTGAGGCAGTGCGCATCAATGGCTACACCTTC	CSASEAVRINGYTF
TRBJ2-7	TRBV29-1	many	TRBD1	TGCAGCGTTGAACTTGACAGGGGACACGAGCAGTACTTC	CSVELDRGHEQYF
TRBJ2-3	TRBV12-3/TRBV12-4	few	-	TGTGCCAGCAGTTTCGACAGTCGTGGCACAGATACGCAGTATTTT	CASSFDSRGTDTQYF
TRBJ1-2	TRBV15	-	-	TGTGCCACCAGCAGAGACCAGGGTGGCTACACCTTC	CATSRDQGGYTF
TRBJ2-1	TRBV15	-	-	TGTGCCACCATGGGGCGCAAAACCCTGAGCTCCTACGATGAGCAGTTCTTC	CATMGRKTLSSYDEQFF
TRBJ2-1	TRBV20-1	-	TRBD1	TGCAGTGCCCATAGGGACAGGGGAGGTTTCGATGAGCAGTTCTTC	CSAHRDRGGFDEQFF
TRBJ2-3	TRBV12-3/TRBV12-4	-	-	TGTGCCAGCAGATTGACTAGTTATACGCAGTATTTT	CASRLTSYTQYF
TRBJ2-1	TRBV4-2	few	-	TGTGCCAGCAGCCAAGTTAGTGGCATATCCGATCAGTTCTTC	CASSQVSGISDQFF
TRBJ2-2	TRBV2	once	TRBD1	TGTGCCAGCAGCCTAACCAACCCCGGGACAGAGAACACCGGGGAGCTGTTTTTT	CASSLTNPGTENTGELFF
TRBJ1-5	TRBV24-1	-	-	TGTGCCACCAGTTCCAACAGGGTCAATCAGCCCCAGCATTTT	CATSSNRVNQPQHF
TRBJ2-3	TRBV4-1	-	-	TGCGCCAGCAGCCAAGGAGGACTCAACACAGATACGCAGTATTTT	CASSQGGLNTDTQYF
TRBJ2-7	TRBV7-9	few	-	TGTGCCAGCAGCTTAGCGATCCGGGCGGCCTCCTACGAGCAGTACTTC	CASSLAIRAASYEQYF
TRBJ1-1	TRBV29-1	few	-	TGCAGCGTTGAGGGCAGGGGAACTGAAGCTTTCTTT	CSVEGRGTEAFF
TRBJ1-6	TRBV12-3/TRBV12-4	-	-	TGTGCCAGCACACCCCCCTCAACAGGGTTGAGGACACCCCTCCACTTT	CASTPPSTGLRTPLHF
TRBJ1-2	TRBV10-3	few	-	TGTGCCATCAGTGGGGGGATGACAGGCCCCTATGGCTACACCTTC	CAISGGMTGPYGYTF
TRBJ2-1	TRBV20-1	-	-	TGCAGTGCTGGCCATCGGGACTTAAACCAGTTCTTC	CSAGHRDLNQFF
TRBJ2-7	TRBV6-2/TRBV6-3	few	-	TGTGCCAGCAGTTACGGGAACTTATACGAGCAGTACTTC	CASSYGNLYEQYF
TRBJ1-1	TRBV6-2/TRBV6-3	-	TRBD1	TGTGCCAGCAGTTATAAGAGAGGGACAGAGAACACTGAAGCTTTCTTT	CASSYKRGTENTEAFF
TRBJ1-4	TRBV27	-	-	TGTGCCAGCAGTCCCCAAACCGGTGAAAAACTGTTTTTT	CASSPQTGEKLFF
TRBJ2-5	TRBV5-1	-	TRBD2	TGCGCCAGCAGTCAGACTAGCGAACAAGAGACCCAGTACTTC	CASSQTSEQETQYF
TRBJ2-5	TRBV7-3	few	-	TGTGCCAGCAGCTTATTGGGCGGTTTTCAAGAGACCCAGTACTTC	CASSLLGGFQETQYF
TRBJ2-7	TRBV3-1	few	-	TGTGCCAGCAGCCACGCGAACGAGCAGTACTTC	CASSHANEQYF
TRBJ2-7	TRBV7-8	-	TRBD1	TGTGCCAGCAGCTATATGACAGGGATCATCTACAATGAGCAGTACTTC	CASSYMTGIIYNEQYF
TRBJ2-1	TRBV20-1	-	TRBD2	TGCAGTGCGCGCCCGTCTAGCGGGGGGTCGAGCTCCTACAATGAGCAGTTCTTC	CSARPSSGGSSSYNEQFF
TRBJ2-5	TRBV27	-	-	TGTGCCAGCAGTTTAGGGGACGCCCAAGAGACCCAGTACTTC	CASSLGDAQETQYF